The clone carrying this T cell receptor (beta chain) appeared a single time. V lost 3 bases and J lost 7; bases outside the gene matches: 5. Per the germline V gene, CDR1 is MGHRA and CDR2 is YSYEKL. This CDR3 has 14 residues. This entry belongs to a study of blood T cell repertoires in COVID-19. Across the whole study: COVID-19 samples, acute and convalescent, were from the United States, Italy and Spain. Nucleic acid was either cDNA or gDNA, and it came from T cells, B-cell-depleted T cells, or PBMCs.

Per the original data handling: Nucleated cell number was recorded as an estimate derived from reference gene primer amplification. Sequencing was performed with immunoSEQ multiplex PCR; in TCRdb, only in-frame clones are kept and a portion is missing. The V and J calls and clone size are taken from that table; D and trimming were inferred from the DNA. Here the sample spans some 170,000 clones, around 76% being singletons. Sequenced: peripheral blood. This receptor was identified in a woman aged 70-85 years with acute or convalescent COVID-19. This chain uses TRBV4-1 with TRBJ2-7, with 11 bases lining up with TRBD1. The CDR3 coding sequence is TGCGCCAGCAGCCAGGGGGACAGGGGGGATGAGCAGTACTTC. Translated: CASSQGDRGDEQYF.